The 24 T cell receptor beta chains given below trace back to one sample, sequenced in a study of blood T cell repertoires in COVID-19. Libraries were prepared by immunoSEQ multiplex PCR; TCRdb keeps only in-frame clonotypes and omits some of them. The table records about 48,000 clones, 82% of them present only once. The sequenced material came from peripheral blood. The origin of the receptors is a man aged 40-50 years with acute or convalescent COVID-19.

The chain links TRBV2 to TRBJ1-1, with D maybe TRBD1 (6 bases). The CDR3 extends over 13 amino acids. V lost 8 bases, J lost 1 base, and 11 bases lay in between. CDR1 SNHLY and CDR2 FYNNEI come from the germline V gene. CDR3 in DNA: TGTGCCAGCCTCGGACAGCCGAACACTGAAGCTTTCTTT. Protein sequence: CASLGQPNTEAFF.

This rearrangement joins TRBV4-1 to TRBJ1-6; the match to TRBD1 covers 7 bases. Germline assignment: CDR1 MGHRA and CDR2 YSYEKL. The V and J ends lost 1 base and 9 bases, in that order; junction bases with no gene match: 6. This CDR3 has 15 amino acids. Here the CDR3 reads CASSQVRGGGSPLHF. The CDR3 DNA reads TGCGCCAGCAGCCAAGTAAGAGGGGGCGGTTCACCCCTCCACTTT.

V and J are TRBV7-2 and TRBJ1-2, with 7 positions matching TRBD1. In germline, CDR1 is SGHTA, CDR2 FQGNSA. The CDR3 totals 13 residues. V shed 5 bases and J 10 bases; nucleotides not matched to a gene: 10. The CDR3 DNA follows: TGTGCCAGCAGCGGACGAGACAGGGCCCTCTACACCTTC. This sequence encodes CASSGRDRALYTF. The whole variable domain, filled in from reference TRBV7-2 and TRBJ1-2, reads GAGVSQSPSNKVTEKGKDVELRCDPISGHTALYWYRQSLGQGLEFLIYFQGNSAPDKSGLPSDRFSAERTGGSVSTLTIQRTQQEDSAVYLCASSGRDRALYTFGSGTRLTVV.

The genes are TRBV3-1 (or the pseudogene TRBV3-2) and TRBJ1-1; maybe TRBD1 (5 bases). Germline V gives CDR1 LGHDT, CDR2 YNNKEL (reference sequence). This CDR3 is built from 13 residues. V was clipped by 4 bases and J by 1 base, with 7 bases between them. The CDR3 loop reads CASSLTENTEAFF. The CDR3 nucleotides are TGTGCCAGCAGCCTGACAGAGAACACTGAAGCTTTCTTT.

This rearrangement joins TRBV29-1 to TRBJ2-1; 14 nucleotides match TRBD2. Trimming cost V 7 bases and J 8 bases; bases outside gene matches: 7. Germline lookup yields CDR1 SQVTM and CDR2 ANQGSEA. The CDR3 runs 14 residues. The CDR3 DNA follows: TGCAGCGCTGGGGGGACTAGCGGGGGCTATGAGCAGTTCTTC. The encoded protein is CSAGGTSGGYEQFF.

The chain recombines TRBV9 with TRBJ2-2; maybe TRBD1 (6 bases). Trimming took 3 bases from V and 3 from J, leaving 12 bases between them. Germline CDR1 SGDLS, CDR2 YYNGEE. This CDR3 spans 15 amino acids. The CDR3 protein is CASSAQDRDTGELFF. The CDR3 DNA sequence: TGTGCCAGCAGCGCACAGGACAGAGACACCGGGGAGCTGTTTTTT.

The chain links TRBV30 to TRBJ1-1; TRBD1 is a possible D gene (5 bases). The germline gives CDR1 GTSNPN, CDR2 SVGIG (reference sequence). Trimming took 0 bases from V and 5 from J, leaving 16 bases between them. CDR3 length equals 15 residues. CDR3 DNA: TGTGCCTGGAGTGTAGTAGGGCAGGGCAGGACTGAAGCTTTCTTT. Encoded protein: CAWSVVGQGRTEAFF. The whole variable domain, filled in from reference TRBV30 and TRBJ1-1, reads SQTIHQWPATLVQPVGSPLSLECTVEGTSNPNLYWYRQAAGRGLQLLFYSVGIGQISSEVPQNLSASRPQDRQFILSSKKLLLSDSGFYLCAWSVVGQGRTEAFFGQGTRLTVV.

The gene calls are TRBV25-1 and TRBJ1-6; TRBD1 agrees at 8 bases. The CDR3 runs 16 residues. Germline V gene lookup returns CDR1 MGHDK and CDR2 SYGVNS. V lost 3 bases to trimming and J lost 7 bases; unmatched junction nucleotides: 8. This CDR3 reads CASSDRDRIGNSPLHF. The DNA of the CDR3 is TGTGCCAGCAGTGACCGGGACAGGATTGGGAATTCACCCCTCCACTTT.

J is TRBJ1-2 and V is TRBV29-1; TRBD1 is a possible D gene (6 bases). V was shortened by 6 bases and J by 2 bases, with 13 bases between the two germline ends. This CDR3 comprises 13 residues. The germline V gene has CDR1 SQVTM and CDR2 ANQGSEA. As DNA, the CDR3 is TGCAGCGTCGTGACAGGAAGCAACTATGGCTACACCTTC. It specifies CSVVTGSNYGYTF.

The rearrangement uses TRBV10-3 and TRBJ1-1; TRBD1 matches at 9 bases. The trim removed 6 bases at V and 4 bases at J, leaving 6 bases unmatched. CDR3 length equals 14 residues. CDR1 and CDR2 (germline): ENHRY, SYGVKD. The CDR3 region is CAISGTGLTTEAFF. DNA of the CDR3: TGTGCCATCAGCGGGACAGGGCTGACCACTGAAGCTTTCTTT.

The gene calls are TRBV7-2 and TRBJ2-7, with 8 bases aligning to TRBD1. This CDR3 is built from 16 residues. CDR1 and CDR2 from the germline V gene are SGHTA and FQGNSA. V was pared by 5 bases and J by 4 bases, with 13 bases of the junction left unmatched. This CDR3 reads CASSPSLQGALYEQYF. CDR3 nucleotide sequence: TGTGCCAGCAGCCCGAGCCTGCAGGGGGCGTTGTACGAGCAGTACTTC.

The rearrangement joins TRBV20-1 to TRBJ2-1; maybe TRBD2 (7 bases). Trimming pared 3 bases from V and 1 base from J, leaving 13 bases between. The CDR3 sequence is 15 residues long. Germline V gene lookup returns CDR1 DFQATT and CDR2 SNEGSKA (reference sequence). The CDR3 sequence: CSASSGGGSYNEQFF. Written as DNA, the CDR3 is TGCAGTGCTAGTTCGGGGGGCGGATCCTACAATGAGCAGTTCTTC.

This clone was seen a few times. Here the CDR3 reads CASSPRSTVYQETQYF. CDR3 nucleotides: TGCGCCAGCAGCCCTCGCTCGACAGTGTACCAAGAGACCCAGTACTTC. This chain links TRBV5-1 with TRBJ2-5, with D possibly TRBD1 on 5 matching bases. The V gene's germline CDR1 is SGHRS and CDR2 YFSETQ. This CDR3 contains 16 residues. The germline V and J ends were trimmed by 4 bases and 0 bases, with 16 bases remaining between them.

This clone turned up a few times. The rearrangement joins TRBV27 to TRBJ2-7, with 7 bases that match TRBD2. This CDR3 spans 12 amino acids. With V trimmed by 7 bases and J by 5 bases, 5 bases remained unmatched. The germline V gene has CDR1 MNHEY and CDR2 SMNVEV (reference sequence). The CDR3 DNA reads as TGTGCCAGCAAGCGGGGTACCGACGAGCAGTACTTC. Protein sequence: CASKRGTDEQYF.

V is TRBV2 and J is TRBJ1-1, with 7 bases lining up with TRBD1. CDR3 length equals 15 residues. The V gene end was trimmed by 4 bases and the J gene end by 3 bases; junction bases not matched to a gene: 8. Germline V gene sequence: CDR1 SNHLY, CDR2 FYNNEI. CDR3 coding DNA: TGTGCCAGCAGTGCCCCCAGGGGGAGGTACACTGAAGCTTTCTTT. Its protein product is CASSAPRGRYTEAFF.

The chain carries TRBV29-1 and TRBJ2-6; weak D call: TRBD2 (5 bases). The CDR3 covers 15 residues. Per germline, CDR1 SQVTM and CDR2 ANQGSEA. The ends were cut back, 5 bases at V and 0 bases at J, with 11 bases in the middle. CDR3 protein: CSVRTGSSGANVLTF. Written as DNA, the CDR3 is TGCAGCGTTAGGACGGGAAGCTCTGGGGCCAACGTCCTGACTTTC.

The chain uses TRBV3-1 (or the pseudogene TRBV3-2) and TRBJ1-6; 9 bases match TRBD1. The CDR3 contains 13 residues. Germline CDR1 LGHDT, CDR2 YNNKEL (reference sequence). The V and J ends lost 5 bases and 9 bases, in that order; junction bases with no gene match: 2. The CDR3: CASSGDRASPLHF. The CDR3 nucleotides read TGTGCCAGCAGCGGGGACAGGGCTTCACCCCTCCACTTT.

This rearrangement joins TRBV19 to TRBJ1-5; D unresolved. The germline gives CDR1 LNHDA, CDR2 SQIVND (reference sequence). The CDR3 runs 13 residues. Trimming left V 6 bases short and J 2 bases short, with 8 bases between. CDR3 DNA sequence: TGTGCCAGTAGATTCCGCGGCAATCAGCCCCAGCATTTT. Its protein product is CASRFRGNQPQHF.

The chain is built from TRBV7-9 and TRBJ2-3, with TRBD2 matching over 8 bases. The CDR3 sequence is 16 residues long. Germline lookup yields CDR1 SEHNR and CDR2 FQNEAQ (reference sequence). The V segment lost 0 bases and the J segment 7 bases; nucleotides outside the gene matches: 9. The chain's CDR3 is CASSLAVASGWYTQYF. The CDR3 nucleotides are TGTGCCAGCAGCTTAGCTGTAGCTAGCGGGTGGTATACGCAGTATTTT.

The V gene is TRBV2, the J gene TRBJ2-1, with 9 bases lining up with TRBD1. The CDR3 length is 14 residues. J gave up 8 bases and V 6 bases, and 8 bases lay outside the gene matches. Germline V gene lookup returns CDR1 SNHLY and CDR2 FYNNEI. CDR3 loop: CASSRTGALDEQFF. The CDR3 DNA sequence: TGTGCCAGCAGCCGGACAGGGGCATTAGATGAGCAGTTCTTC. The full variable domain, rest sourced from reference TRBV2 and TRBJ2-1, is EPEVTQTPSHQVTQMGQEVILRCVPISNHLYFYWYRQILGQKVEFLVSFYNNEISEKSEIFDDQFSVERPDGSNFTLKIRSTKLEDSAMYFCASSRTGALDEQFFGPGTRLTVL.

This clone was seen a single time. CDR3 amino acids: CAWSVLFGEEAFF. The CDR3 DNA reads as TGTGCCTGGAGTGTACTCTTCGGGGAAGAAGCTTTCTTT. V gene TRBV30 combines with J gene TRBJ1-1, with D uncertain. Trimming cost V 0 bases and J 8 bases, with 13 bases left between them. The CDR3 is 13 amino acids. Looked up from germline, CDR1 is GTSNPN and CDR2 is SVGIG (reference sequence).

The chain couples TRBV30 to TRBJ2-4, with D maybe TRBD1 (6 bases). This CDR3 spans 17 amino acids. Germline CDR1 is GTSNPN and CDR2 is SVGIG (reference sequence). V was pared by 2 bases and J by 0 bases, with 17 bases between. CDR3 bases: TGTGCCTGGAGTAGGGCAGGGGCACAACTAGCCAAAAACATTCAGTACTTC. Translating gives CAWSRAGAQLAKNIQYF.

The rearrangement links TRBV24-1 to TRBJ2-3; D is perhaps TRBD2 (5 bases). CDR3 length: 13 residues. Trimming pared 6 bases from V and 3 bases from J, leaving 9 bases between. The germline gives CDR1 KGHDR, CDR2 SFDVKD. CDR3 in DNA: TGTGCCACCAGTCATACGGGAACAGATACGCAGTATTTT. Translated: CATSHTGTDTQYF.

The V and J genes are TRBV2 and TRBJ2-7; 7 bases line up with TRBD2. This CDR3 has 13 residues. V shed 4 bases and J 3 bases; nucleotides not matched to a gene: 3. Germline V gene data show CDR1 as SNHLY and CDR2 as FYNNEI. The CDR3 sequence: CASSVGGNYEQYF. CDR3 bases: TGTGCCAGCAGTGTGGGGGGGAACTACGAGCAGTACTTC. Looking up the rest from reference TRBV2 and TRBJ2-7 gives the full variable domain: EPEVTQTPSHQVTQMGQEVILRCVPISNHLYFYWYRQILGQKVEFLVSFYNNEISEKSEIFDDQFSVERPDGSNFTLKIRSTKLEDSAMYFCASSVGGNYEQYFGPGTRLTVT.